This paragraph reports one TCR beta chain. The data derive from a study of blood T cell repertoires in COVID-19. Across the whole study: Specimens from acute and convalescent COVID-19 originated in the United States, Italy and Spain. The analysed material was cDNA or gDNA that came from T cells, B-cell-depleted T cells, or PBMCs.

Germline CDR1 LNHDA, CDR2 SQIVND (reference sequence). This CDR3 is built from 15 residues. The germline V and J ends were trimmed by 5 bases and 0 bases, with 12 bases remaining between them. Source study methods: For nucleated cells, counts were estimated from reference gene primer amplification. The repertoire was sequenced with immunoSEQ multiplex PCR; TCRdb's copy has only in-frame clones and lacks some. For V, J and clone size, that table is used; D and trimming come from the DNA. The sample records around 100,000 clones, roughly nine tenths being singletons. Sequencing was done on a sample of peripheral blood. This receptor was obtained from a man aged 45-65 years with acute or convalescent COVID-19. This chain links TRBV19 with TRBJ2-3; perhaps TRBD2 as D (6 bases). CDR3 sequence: CASSPTGTSTDTQYF. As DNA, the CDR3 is TGTGCCAGTAGTCCTACGGGGACTAGCACAGATACGCAGTATTTT.